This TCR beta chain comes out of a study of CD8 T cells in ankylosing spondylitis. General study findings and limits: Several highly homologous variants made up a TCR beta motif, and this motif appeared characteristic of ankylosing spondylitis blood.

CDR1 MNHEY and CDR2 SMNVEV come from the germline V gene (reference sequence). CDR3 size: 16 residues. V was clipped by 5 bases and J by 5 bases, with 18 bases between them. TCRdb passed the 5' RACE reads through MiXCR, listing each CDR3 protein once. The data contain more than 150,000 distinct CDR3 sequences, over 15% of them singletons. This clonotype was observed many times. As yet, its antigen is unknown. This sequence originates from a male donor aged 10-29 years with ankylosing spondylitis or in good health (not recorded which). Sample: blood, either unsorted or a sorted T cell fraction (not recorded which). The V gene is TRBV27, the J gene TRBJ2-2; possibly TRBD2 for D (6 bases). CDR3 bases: TGTGCCAGCAGTCCCTACTCGATCCGGGGGACCGGGGAGCTGTTTTTT. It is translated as CASSPYSIRGTGELFF.